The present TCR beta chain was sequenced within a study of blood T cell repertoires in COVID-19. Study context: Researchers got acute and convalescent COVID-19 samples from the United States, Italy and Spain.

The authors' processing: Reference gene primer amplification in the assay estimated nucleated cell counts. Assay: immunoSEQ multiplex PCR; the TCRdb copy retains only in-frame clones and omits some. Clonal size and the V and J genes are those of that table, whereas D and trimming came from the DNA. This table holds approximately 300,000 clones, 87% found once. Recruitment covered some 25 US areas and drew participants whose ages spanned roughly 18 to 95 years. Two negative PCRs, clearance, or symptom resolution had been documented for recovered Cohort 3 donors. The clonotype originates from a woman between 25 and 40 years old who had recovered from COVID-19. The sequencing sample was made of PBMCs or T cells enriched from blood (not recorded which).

The CDR3 loop is CASRVGRFNEKLFF. CDR3 in DNA: TGTGCCAGCAGGGTGGGCAGGTTTAATGAAAAACTGTTTTTT. The gene calls are TRBV28 and TRBJ1-4; D is uncertain. Trimming removed 6 bases at V and 4 bases at J, with 12 bases between. Germline CDR1 MDHEN, CDR2 SYDVKM. This CDR3 region has 14 residues. Drawing the rest from reference TRBV28 and TRBJ1-4, the complete variable domain is DVKVTQSSRYLVKRTGEKVFLECVQDMDHENMFWYRQDPGLGLRLIYFSYDVKMKEKGDIPEGYSVSREKKERFSLILESASTNQTSMYLCASRVGRFNEKLFFGSGTQLSVL.